A selection of T cell receptor beta chains follows, all from one sample in a study of blood T cell repertoires in COVID-19. Profiling relied on immunoSEQ multiplex PCR, and the TCRdb table lists in-frame clones only, not all of them. The data show under 300,000 clones, roughly 91% seen once. Sequencing input: peripheral blood. Receptors originate from a woman in her forties who had recovered from COVID-19. The CDR3 runs from the conserved cysteine through the conserved F or W. The D gene is left open where the match is weak. Only some rows state a clone size, as once, few, many or a class for expanded clones.

clone_size,d_call,j_call,v_call,cdr3_aa,cdr3_nt
-,TRBD2,TRBJ2-2,TRBV19,CVTRGDTGELFF,TGCGTGACCCGGGGGGACACCGGGGAGCTGTTTTTT
few,-,TRBJ1-1,TRBV7-9,CASSYLPGAEAFF,TGTGCCAGCAGCTACCTGCCGGGTGCTGAAGCTTTCTTT
-,TRBD2,TRBJ2-7,TRBV6-6,CASSGGLAGGSYEQYF,TGTGCCAGCAGCGGGGGGCTAGCGGGAGGCTCCTACGAGCAGTACTTC
few,-,TRBJ1-1,TRBV7-2,CASSLARGRTEAFF,TGTGCCAGCAGCTTAGCGCGGGGTCGGACTGAAGCTTTCTTT
-,TRBD2,TRBJ2-7,TRBV9,CASSVGVAGAYEQYF,TGTGCCAGCAGCGTAGGAGTAGCGGGAGCCTACGAGCAGTACTTC
-,TRBD1,TRBJ1-5,TRBV15,CATQGVGRQPQHF,TGTGCCACACAGGGGGTAGGTAGGCAGCCCCAGCATTTT
-,TRBD2,TRBJ2-7,TRBV24-1,CATSDPGLAGGPPVKQYF,TGTGCCACCAGTGATCCGGGACTAGCGGGAGGGCCCCCCGTAAAGCAGTACTTC
-,-,TRBJ2-7,TRBV27,CASSSPGLPYEQYF,TGTGCCAGCAGCTCACCGGGACTCCCTTACGAGCAGTACTTC
few,-,TRBJ1-2,TRBV7-2,CASTSPGGRGGYTF,TGTGCCAGCACCAGCCCCGGGGGAAGGGGTGGCTACACCTTC
-,-,TRBJ2-2,TRBV7-2,CASSLVRQAGELFF,TGTGCCAGCAGCTTAGTCCGACAGGCCGGGGAGCTGTTTTTT
-,TRBD2,TRBJ2-3,TRBV9,CASRKTGGTDTQYF,TGTGCCAGCAGGAAAACGGGGGGAACCGATACGCAGTATTTT
-,-,TRBJ1-2,TRBV3-1/TRBV3-2,CASSPVDFPRGYTF,TGTGCCAGCAGCCCCGTGGACTTTCCCAGGGGCTACACCTTC
once,-,TRBJ1-3,TRBV7-2,CASSLAGGPNTIYF,TGTGCCAGCAGCTTAGCGGGGGGGCCAAACACCATATATTTT
-,-,TRBJ1-2,TRBV18,CASSPGTVGGSHGYTF,TGTGCCAGCTCACCAGGGACGGTGGGAGGATCCCATGGCTACACCTTC
-,TRBD1,TRBJ2-7,TRBV10-3,CAISEATGGTYEQYF,TGTGCCATCAGTGAGGCCACAGGGGGGACCTACGAGCAGTACTTC
-,TRBD2,TRBJ2-1,TRBV5-8,CASSRSGSNEQFF,TGTGCCAGCAGCCGGAGCGGGAGCAATGAGCAGTTCTTC
-,TRBD1,TRBJ2-7,TRBV5-1,CASSSGVQGDYYEQYF,TGCGCCAGCAGCTCTGGGGTACAGGGGGATTACTACGAGCAGTACTTC
-,TRBD2,TRBJ2-1,TRBV7-9,CASRPTSGSNEQFF,TGTGCCAGCAGACCTACTAGCGGGAGTAATGAGCAGTTCTTC
-,TRBD2,TRBJ2-1,TRBV6-5,CASSYPLAGADNEQFF,TGTGCCAGCAGTTACCCGCTAGCGGGGGCCGACAATGAGCAGTTCTTC
-,-,TRBJ1-5,TRBV5-6,CASSPLGGVQPQHF,TGTGCCAGCAGCCCCCTTGGGGGGGTTCAGCCCCAGCATTTT
once,TRBD1,TRBJ1-1,TRBV19,CASSPDRGTEAFF,TGTGCCAGTAGCCCGGACAGGGGGACTGAAGCTTTCTTT
-,-,TRBJ1-2,TRBV7-2,CASSFRGYGYTF,TGTGCCAGCAGCTTCCGGGGCTATGGCTACACCTTC
-,TRBD1,TRBJ1-4,TRBV6-5,CASSYKGTGGNEKLFF,TGTGCCAGCAGTTATAAAGGGACAGGGGGTAATGAAAAACTGTTTTTT